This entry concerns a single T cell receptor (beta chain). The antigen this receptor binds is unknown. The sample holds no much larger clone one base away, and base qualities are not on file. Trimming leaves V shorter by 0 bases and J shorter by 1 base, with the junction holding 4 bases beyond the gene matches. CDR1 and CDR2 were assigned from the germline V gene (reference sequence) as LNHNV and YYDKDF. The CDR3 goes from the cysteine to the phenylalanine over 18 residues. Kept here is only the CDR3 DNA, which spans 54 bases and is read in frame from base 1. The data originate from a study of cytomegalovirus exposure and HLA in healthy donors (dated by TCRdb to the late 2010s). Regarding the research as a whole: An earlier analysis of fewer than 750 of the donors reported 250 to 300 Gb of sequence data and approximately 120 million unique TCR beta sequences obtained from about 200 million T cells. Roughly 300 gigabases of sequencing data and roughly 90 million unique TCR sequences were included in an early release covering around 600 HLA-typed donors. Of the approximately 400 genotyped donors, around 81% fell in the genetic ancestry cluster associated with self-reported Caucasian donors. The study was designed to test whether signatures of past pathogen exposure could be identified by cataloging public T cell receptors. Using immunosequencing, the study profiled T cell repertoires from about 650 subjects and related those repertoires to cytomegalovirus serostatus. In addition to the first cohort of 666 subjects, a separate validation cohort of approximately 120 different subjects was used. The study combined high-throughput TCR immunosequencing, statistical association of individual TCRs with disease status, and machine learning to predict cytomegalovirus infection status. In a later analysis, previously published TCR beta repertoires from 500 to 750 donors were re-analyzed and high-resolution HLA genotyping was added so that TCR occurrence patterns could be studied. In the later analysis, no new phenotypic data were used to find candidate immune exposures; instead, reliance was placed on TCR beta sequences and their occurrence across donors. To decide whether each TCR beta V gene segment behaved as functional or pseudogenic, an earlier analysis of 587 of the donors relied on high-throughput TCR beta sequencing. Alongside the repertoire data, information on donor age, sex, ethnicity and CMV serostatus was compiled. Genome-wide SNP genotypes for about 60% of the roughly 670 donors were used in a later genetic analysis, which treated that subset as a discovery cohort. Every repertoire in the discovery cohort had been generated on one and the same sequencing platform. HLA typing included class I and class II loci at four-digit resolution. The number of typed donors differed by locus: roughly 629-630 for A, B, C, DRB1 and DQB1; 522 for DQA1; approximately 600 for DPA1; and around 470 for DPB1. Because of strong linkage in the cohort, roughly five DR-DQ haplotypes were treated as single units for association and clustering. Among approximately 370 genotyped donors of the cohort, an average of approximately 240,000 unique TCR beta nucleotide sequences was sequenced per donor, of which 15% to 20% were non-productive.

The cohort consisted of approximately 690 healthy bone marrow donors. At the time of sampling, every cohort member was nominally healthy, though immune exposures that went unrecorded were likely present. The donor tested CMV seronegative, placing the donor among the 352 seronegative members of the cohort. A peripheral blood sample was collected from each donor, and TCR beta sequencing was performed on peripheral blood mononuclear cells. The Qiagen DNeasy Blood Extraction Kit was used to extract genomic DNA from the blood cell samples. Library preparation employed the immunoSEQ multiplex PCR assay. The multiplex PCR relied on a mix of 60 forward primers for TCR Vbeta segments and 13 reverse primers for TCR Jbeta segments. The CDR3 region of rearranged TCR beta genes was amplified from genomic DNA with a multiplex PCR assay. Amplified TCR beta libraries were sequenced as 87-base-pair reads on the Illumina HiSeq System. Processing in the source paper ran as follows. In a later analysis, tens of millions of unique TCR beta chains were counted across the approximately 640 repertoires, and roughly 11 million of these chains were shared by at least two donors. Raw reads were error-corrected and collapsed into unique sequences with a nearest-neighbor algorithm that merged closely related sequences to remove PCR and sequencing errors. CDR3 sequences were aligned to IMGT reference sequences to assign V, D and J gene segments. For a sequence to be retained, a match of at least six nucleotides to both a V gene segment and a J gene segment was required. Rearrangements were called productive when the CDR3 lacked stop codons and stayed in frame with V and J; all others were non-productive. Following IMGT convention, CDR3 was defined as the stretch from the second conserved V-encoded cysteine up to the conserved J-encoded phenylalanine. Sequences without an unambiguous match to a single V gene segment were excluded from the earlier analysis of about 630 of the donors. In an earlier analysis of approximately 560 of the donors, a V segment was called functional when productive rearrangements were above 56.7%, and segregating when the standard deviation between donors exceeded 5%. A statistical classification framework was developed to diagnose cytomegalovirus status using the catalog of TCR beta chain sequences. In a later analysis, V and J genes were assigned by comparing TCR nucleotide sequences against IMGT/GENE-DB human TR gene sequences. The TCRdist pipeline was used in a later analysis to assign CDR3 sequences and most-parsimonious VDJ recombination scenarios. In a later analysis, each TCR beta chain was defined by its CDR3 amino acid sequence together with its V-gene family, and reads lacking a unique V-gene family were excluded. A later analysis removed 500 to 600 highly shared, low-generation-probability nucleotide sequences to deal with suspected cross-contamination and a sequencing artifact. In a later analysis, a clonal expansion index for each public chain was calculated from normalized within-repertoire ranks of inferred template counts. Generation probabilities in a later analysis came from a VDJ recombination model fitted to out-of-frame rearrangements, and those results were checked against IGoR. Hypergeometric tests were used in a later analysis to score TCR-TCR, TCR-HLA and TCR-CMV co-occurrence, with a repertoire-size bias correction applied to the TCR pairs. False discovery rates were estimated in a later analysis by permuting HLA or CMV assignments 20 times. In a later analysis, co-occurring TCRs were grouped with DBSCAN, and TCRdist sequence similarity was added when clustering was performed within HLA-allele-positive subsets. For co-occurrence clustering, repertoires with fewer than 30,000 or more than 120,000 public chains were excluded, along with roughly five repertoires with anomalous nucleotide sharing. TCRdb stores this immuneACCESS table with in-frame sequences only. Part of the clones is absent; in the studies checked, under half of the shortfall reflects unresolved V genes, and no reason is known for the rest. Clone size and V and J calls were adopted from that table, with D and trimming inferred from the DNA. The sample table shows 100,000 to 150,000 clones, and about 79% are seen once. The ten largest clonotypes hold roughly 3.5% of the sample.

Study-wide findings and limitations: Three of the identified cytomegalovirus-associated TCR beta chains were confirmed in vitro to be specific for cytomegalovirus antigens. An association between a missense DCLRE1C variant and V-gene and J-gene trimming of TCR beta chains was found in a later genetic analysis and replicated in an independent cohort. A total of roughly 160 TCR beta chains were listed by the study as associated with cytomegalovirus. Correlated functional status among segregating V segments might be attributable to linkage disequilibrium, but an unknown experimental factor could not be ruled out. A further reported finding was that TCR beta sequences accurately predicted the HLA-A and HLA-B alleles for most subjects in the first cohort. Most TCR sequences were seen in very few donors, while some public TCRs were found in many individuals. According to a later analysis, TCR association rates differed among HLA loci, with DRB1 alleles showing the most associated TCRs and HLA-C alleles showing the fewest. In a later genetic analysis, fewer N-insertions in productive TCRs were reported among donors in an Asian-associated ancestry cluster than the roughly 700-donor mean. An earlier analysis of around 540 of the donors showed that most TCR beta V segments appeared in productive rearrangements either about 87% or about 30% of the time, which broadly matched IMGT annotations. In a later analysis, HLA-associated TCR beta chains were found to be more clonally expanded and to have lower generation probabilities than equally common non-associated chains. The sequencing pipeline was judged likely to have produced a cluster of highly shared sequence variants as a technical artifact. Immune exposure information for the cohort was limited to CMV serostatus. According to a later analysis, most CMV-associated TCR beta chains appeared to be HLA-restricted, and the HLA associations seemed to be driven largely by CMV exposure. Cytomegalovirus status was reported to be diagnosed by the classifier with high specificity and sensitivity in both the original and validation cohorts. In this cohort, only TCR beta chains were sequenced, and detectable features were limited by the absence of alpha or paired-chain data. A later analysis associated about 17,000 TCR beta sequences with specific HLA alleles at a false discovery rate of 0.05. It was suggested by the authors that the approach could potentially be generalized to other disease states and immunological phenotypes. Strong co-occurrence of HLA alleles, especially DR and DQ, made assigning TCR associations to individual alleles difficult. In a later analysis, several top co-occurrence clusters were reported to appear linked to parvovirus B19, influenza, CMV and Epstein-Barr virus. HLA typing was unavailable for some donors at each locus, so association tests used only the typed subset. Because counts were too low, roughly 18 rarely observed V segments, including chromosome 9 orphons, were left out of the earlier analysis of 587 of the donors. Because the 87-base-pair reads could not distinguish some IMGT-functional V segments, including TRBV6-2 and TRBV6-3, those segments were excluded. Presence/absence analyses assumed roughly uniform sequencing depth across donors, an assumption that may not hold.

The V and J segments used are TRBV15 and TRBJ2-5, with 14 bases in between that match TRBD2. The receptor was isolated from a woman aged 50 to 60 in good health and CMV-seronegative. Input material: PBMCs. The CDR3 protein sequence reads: CATSRDLTSGRAQETQYF. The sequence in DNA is TGTGCCACCAGCAGAGATTTGACTAGCGGGAGGGCCCAAGAGACCCAGTACTTC.